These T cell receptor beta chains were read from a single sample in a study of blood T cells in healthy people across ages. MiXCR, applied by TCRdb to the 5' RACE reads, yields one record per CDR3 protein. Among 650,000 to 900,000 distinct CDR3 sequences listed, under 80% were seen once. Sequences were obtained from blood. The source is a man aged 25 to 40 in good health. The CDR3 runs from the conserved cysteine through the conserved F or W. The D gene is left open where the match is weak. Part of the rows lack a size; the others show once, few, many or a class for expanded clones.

cdr3_nt: TGTGCCAGCAGCGTAGGCCCGCAGGGCCAAAACATTCAGTACTTC
cdr3_aa: CASSVGPQGQNIQYF
j_call: TRBJ2-4
clone_size: NA
v_call: TRBV9
d_call: NA

cdr3_nt: TGCGCCAGCAGCTTGGGTCATTCGGACGTTCGGTTCTTC
cdr3_aa: CASSLGHSDVRFF
j_call: TRBJ2-1
clone_size: few
v_call: TRBV5-1
d_call: NA

cdr3_nt: TGTGCCAGCAGCCAAGCAGGGAAGGGAAATCAGCCCCAGCATTTT
cdr3_aa: CASSQAGKGNQPQHF
j_call: TRBJ1-5
clone_size: NA
v_call: TRBV3-1
d_call: NA

cdr3_nt: TGTGCCAGCAGTAGTGACCTAGCTGAGACCCAGTACTTC
cdr3_aa: CASSSDLAETQYF
j_call: TRBJ2-5
clone_size: NA
v_call: TRBV12-3/TRBV12-4
d_call: NA

cdr3_nt: TGTGCCAGCAGCACCGAGGGACGTCTGGGCGGCATTCAGTACTTC
cdr3_aa: CASSTEGRLGGIQYF
j_call: TRBJ2-4
clone_size: NA
v_call: TRBV7-3
d_call: NA

cdr3_nt: TGTGCCAGCAGTGGGACTAGCGGGGGTCCCCACCGCCAAGAGACCCAGTACTTC
cdr3_aa: CASSGTSGGPHRQETQYF
j_call: TRBJ2-5
clone_size: NA
v_call: TRBV2
d_call: TRBD2

cdr3_nt: TGTGCCAGCACCCTTCGGGACAGAATCTACGAGCAGTACTTC
cdr3_aa: CASTLRDRIYEQYF
j_call: TRBJ2-7
clone_size: NA
v_call: TRBV12-3/TRBV12-4
d_call: TRBD1

cdr3_nt: TGCAGTGCTAGTCTCCTCCAGGGGGGCAAAAACATTCAGTACTTC
cdr3_aa: CSASLLQGGKNIQYF
j_call: TRBJ2-4
clone_size: NA
v_call: TRBV20-1
d_call: NA

cdr3_nt: TGCGCCAGTAGCTTGGAGGGCAGGGGGCCTGATCAGCCCCAGCATTTT
cdr3_aa: CASSLEGRGPDQPQHF
j_call: TRBJ1-5
clone_size: NA
v_call: TRBV5-1
d_call: TRBD1

cdr3_nt: TGCGCCAGCAGCCAAGAAGGGCTACTAGCGGGTAGCTCCTACGAGCAGTACTTC
cdr3_aa: CASSQEGLLAGSSYEQYF
j_call: TRBJ2-7
clone_size: NA
v_call: TRBV4-1
d_call: TRBD2

cdr3_nt: TGTGCCATCAGTGAAACCCTAGCGGGGGCCTACAATGAGCAGTTCTTC
cdr3_aa: CAISETLAGAYNEQFF
j_call: TRBJ2-1
clone_size: NA
v_call: TRBV10-3
d_call: TRBD2

cdr3_nt: TGTGCCAGCAGTTCTGGGACGTCCGGGGAGCTGTTTTTT
cdr3_aa: CASSSGTSGELFF
j_call: TRBJ2-2
clone_size: once
v_call: TRBV27
d_call: NA

cdr3_nt: TGTGCCAGCAGCTTAGAGGGGAACCCCGCCATTCCACCCCTCCACTTT
cdr3_aa: CASSLEGNPAIPPLHF
j_call: TRBJ1-6
clone_size: NA
v_call: TRBV7-2
d_call: NA

cdr3_nt: TGTGCCAGCAGTGAACCGGGGCACTATGGCTACACCTTC
cdr3_aa: CASSEPGHYGYTF
j_call: TRBJ1-2
clone_size: few
v_call: TRBV25-1
d_call: NA

cdr3_nt: TGCAGTGCTAGAGATGGTACCTCGGGGGCAAATCAGCCCCAGCATTTT
cdr3_aa: CSARDGTSGANQPQHF
j_call: TRBJ1-5
clone_size: NA
v_call: TRBV20-1
d_call: NA

cdr3_nt: TGCAGTGCTAGTCCCCCTGGCAGGGAGGCACCCCTCCACTTT
cdr3_aa: CSASPPGREAPLHF
j_call: TRBJ1-6
clone_size: NA
v_call: TRBV20-1
d_call: NA

cdr3_nt: TGTGCCAGCAGTTTAGGAGGGACTAGCGGGGGTGAGACCCAGTACTTC
cdr3_aa: CASSLGGTSGGETQYF
j_call: TRBJ2-5
clone_size: few
v_call: TRBV12-3/TRBV12-4
d_call: TRBD2

cdr3_nt: TGTGCCAGCAGTTTAGGGCGGGGGACAACCTACGAGCAGTACTTC
cdr3_aa: CASSLGRGTTYEQYF
j_call: TRBJ2-7
clone_size: few
v_call: TRBV27
d_call: NA

cdr3_nt: TGCAGAGCTGGGGCCGGTGCTGAGCAGTACTTC
cdr3_aa: CRAGAGAEQYF
j_call: TRBJ2-7
clone_size: NA
v_call: TRBV20-1
d_call: NA

cdr3_nt: TGTGCCAGCAGTTTAGCAGGGGCAGGCCAAGCCTATGGCTACACCTTC
cdr3_aa: CASSLAGAGQAYGYTF
j_call: TRBJ1-2
clone_size: NA
v_call: TRBV12-3/TRBV12-4
d_call: NA

cdr3_nt: TGCTTCTTTCGCCCCTTGCTGATCGGCTACACCTTC
cdr3_aa: CFFRPLLIGYTF
j_call: TRBJ1-2
clone_size: NA
v_call: TRBV20-1
d_call: NA

cdr3_nt: TGTGCCATCAGTGAGTCGGGAGGAGGCCCCGGCACAGATACGCAGTATTTT
cdr3_aa: CAISESGGGPGTDTQYF
j_call: TRBJ2-3
clone_size: once
v_call: TRBV10-3
d_call: NA

cdr3_nt: TGTGCCAGCAGCCACGGACAAGCCCTCCACTTT
cdr3_aa: CASSHGQALHF
j_call: TRBJ1-6
clone_size: NA
v_call: TRBV3-1
d_call: NA